The 28 T cell receptor beta chains given below trace back to one sample, sequenced in a study of blood T cell repertoires in COVID-19. Only in-frame clones appear in the TCRdb table, and some are missing; sequencing was by immunoSEQ multiplex PCR. The table records approximately 190,000 clones, approximately 86% of them present only once. The sample taken for sequencing was PBMCs or T cells enriched from blood (not recorded which). The receptors were sampled from a woman aged 60 to 75 with acute COVID-19.

Only one count was recorded for this clone. The chain uses TRBV4-1 and TRBJ1-5; D is uncertain. Deletions cut 0 bases from V and 3 bases from J, with 9 bases between. The CDR3 consists of 15 residues. The germline V gene encodes CDR1 MGHRA and CDR2 YSYEKL. In DNA form, the CDR3 reads TGCGCCAGCAGCCAAGACTTGGCAGACAATCAGCCCCAGCATTTT. Its protein product is CASSQDLADNQPQHF.

Only one count was recorded for this clone. The rearrangement links TRBV7-2 to TRBJ2-5; 9 bases are shared with TRBD1. This CDR3 is 14 amino acids long. V dropped 4 bases and J dropped 5; count of bases not matched to a gene: 5. CDR1 and CDR2 (germline): SGHTA, FQGNSA. The CDR3 loop is CASSSTGGSETQYF. DNA for the CDR3: TGTGCCAGCAGCTCGACAGGGGGTTCGGAGACCCAGTACTTC.

The chain recombines TRBV6-1 with TRBJ2-2; 13 bases map to TRBD2. Germline-derived CDR1 and CDR2 are MNHNS and SASEGT. J lost 6 bases, V lost 3 bases, and 10 bases had no gene match. This CDR3 has 18 residues. The CDR3 bases are TGTGCCAGCAGTGAGTTACTAGCGGGGGGGCTCGTTGCCGGGGAGCTGTTTTTT. Protein product: CASSELLAGGLVAGELFF.

The chain combines TRBV5-1 with TRBJ1-3; D call uncertain. V shed 0 bases and J shed 0 bases, with 7 bases lying between them. CDR3 length: 15 residues. Germline V gene lookup returns CDR1 SGHRS and CDR2 YFSETQ. The CDR3 protein is CASSLGGPSGNTIYF. CDR3 DNA: TGCGCCAGCAGCTTGGGAGGGCCCTCTGGAAACACCATATATTTT.

This clone was observed a handful of times. The chain couples TRBV11-2 to TRBJ2-5; TRBD2 might be the D (5 bases). The CDR3 is made up of 14 amino acids. The germline V and J ends were trimmed by 5 bases and 2 bases, with 12 bases remaining between them. The germline CDR1 and CDR2 sequences are SGHAT and FQNNGV. The CDR3 protein is CASSLSGLQETQYF. The CDR3 DNA follows: TGTGCCAGCAGCCTCTCCGGACTTCAAGAGACCCAGTACTTC.

The chain links TRBV5-6 to TRBJ2-2; D is uncertain. Germline CDR1 and CDR2: SGHDT and YYEEEE. The CDR3 contains 12 residues. V was trimmed by 4 bases and J by 6 bases, leaving 7 bases between them. The CDR3 bases are TGTGCCAGCAGCGGTTGGCCCGGGGAGCTGTTTTTT. Amino acid sequence: CASSGWPGELFF.

The gene calls are TRBV3-1 (or the pseudogene TRBV3-2) and TRBJ2-5; 7 bases agree with TRBD2. This CDR3 contains 15 residues. V shed 4 bases and J 1 base; nucleotides not matched to a gene: 6. The germline gives CDR1 LGHDT, CDR2 YNNKEL (reference sequence). The DNA of the CDR3 is TGTGCCAGCAGCCGTGACCTAGCGGCCCAAGAGACCCAGTACTTC. Protein product: CASSRDLAAQETQYF.

Worth noting for this clone: The junction departs from germline at one end; a sequencing error may be responsible. The rearrangement uses TRBV18 and TRBJ1-4; no clear D gene. In germline, CDR1 is KGHSH, CDR2 LQKENI. This CDR3 has 15 amino acids. In nucleotides, the CDR3 is TGTGCCAGCTCACCACGGCACGGACTCGCCGAAATACTGTTTTTT. Translation: CASSPRHGLAEILFF.

The gene calls are TRBV2 and TRBJ2-6; D is uncertain. Deletions cut 7 bases from V and 0 bases from J, with 10 bases between. The CDR3 is 15 residues long. Germline V gene lookup returns CDR1 SNHLY and CDR2 FYNNEI. The CDR3 DNA is TGTGCCAGCAACGTATACAGCTCTGGGGCCAACGTCCTGACTTTC. This sequence encodes CASNVYSSGANVLTF.

This clone has a single count. The genes are TRBV7-8 and TRBJ1-6, with TRBD1 identical over 7 bases. Germline V gene lookup returns CDR1 SGHVS and CDR2 FQNEAQ. CDR3 length: 20 residues. V lost 4 bases, J lost 0 bases, and 15 bases stayed unmatched. CDR3 sequence: CASSSDRAAPFSSYNSPLHF. For the CDR3, the DNA is TGTGCCAGCAGCTCAGACAGGGCCGCTCCTTTCAGCTCCTATAATTCACCCCTCCACTTT.

The genes are TRBV5-1 and TRBJ2-2; tentative D call: TRBD2 (5 bases). V was shortened by 5 bases and J by 2 bases, with 10 bases between the two germline ends. The CDR3 runs to 14 residues. Germline assignment: CDR1 SGHRS and CDR2 YFSETQ. The CDR3 here is CASRAAHNTGELFF. The CDR3 coding sequence is TGCGCCAGCAGAGCGGCCCATAACACCGGGGAGCTGTTTTTT.

In DNA, the CDR3 is TGTGCCAGTAGTGACGGCGGGGACAGGGTCGCTTTCTTT. Translated, it gives CASSDGGDRVAFF. The chain recombines TRBV19 with TRBJ1-1; 9 bases fit TRBD1. In germline, CDR1 is LNHDA, CDR2 SQIVND (reference sequence). This CDR3 has 13 amino acids. The V and J ends lost 5 bases and 11 bases, in that order; junction bases with no gene match: 9. Drawing the rest from reference TRBV19 and TRBJ1-1, the complete variable domain is DGGITQSPKYLFRKEGQNVTLSCEQNLNHDAMYWYRQDPGQGLRLIYYSQIVNDFQKGDIAEGYSVSREKKESFPLTVTSAQKNPTAFYLCASSDGGDRVAFFGQGTRLTVV.

The chain recombines TRBV6-2 or TRBV6-3 with TRBJ2-7, with 7 bases aligning to TRBD2. Per germline, CDR1 MNHEY and CDR2 SVGEGT. The CDR3 length is 14 residues. Trimming cost V 6 bases and J 7 bases; bases outside gene matches: 12. The CDR3 protein is CASSLLGGAGEQYF. The CDR3 DNA reads as TGTGCCAGCAGCCTCCTGGGGGGAGCGGGGGAGCAGTACTTC.

V gene TRBV5-1 combines with J gene TRBJ2-3, with 12 bases matching TRBD2. Trimming took 7 bases from V and 10 from J; bases not matched to a gene: 13. The germline V gene encodes CDR1 SGHRS and CDR2 YFSETQ. The CDR3 is made up of 15 amino acids. CDR3 DNA sequence: TGCGCCAGCTCCCCTAGCGGGGGGGCCGAAGCCCCGCAGTATTTT. It is translated as CASSPSGGAEAPQYF.

V gene TRBV19 combines with J gene TRBJ1-5, with no clear D. Germline CDR1 reads LNHDA; CDR2 reads SQIVND (reference sequence). This CDR3 comprises 14 residues. V lost 2 bases and J 2 bases, leaving 7 bases between the germline ends. The CDR3: CASSIRPGNQPQHF. CDR3 coding DNA: TGTGCCAGTAGTATACGTCCGGGCAATCAGCCCCAGCATTTT.

V gene TRBV4-1 combines with J gene TRBJ1-1; 8 positions match TRBD1. Losses at the gene ends were 0 bases for V and 0 bases for J; bases not matched to a gene: 6. Germline-derived CDR1 and CDR2 are MGHRA and YSYEKL. The CDR3 loop spans 17 amino acids. Written as DNA, the CDR3 is TGCGCCAGCAGCCAAGATGAAACAGGGGGGGTGAACACTGAAGCTTTCTTT. Amino acids: CASSQDETGGVNTEAFF.

The chain joins TRBV5-1 to TRBJ2-3; 12 positions match TRBD2. Germline loops: CDR1 SGHRS, CDR2 YFSETQ. This CDR3 has 16 amino acids. The trim removed 4 bases at V and 3 bases at J, leaving 6 bases unmatched. The CDR3 reads CASSPGTSGFTDTQYF. CDR3 DNA: TGCGCCAGCAGCCCCGGGACTAGCGGGTTTACAGATACGCAGTATTTT.

CDR3 loop: CASSQDLLAGNEQFF. The CDR3 DNA sequence: TGCGCCAGCAGCCAAGATCTACTAGCGGGAAATGAGCAGTTCTTC. The chain carries TRBV4-3 and TRBJ2-1; 10 bases align to TRBD2. Germline lookup yields CDR1 LGHNA and CDR2 YSLEER. V lost 0 bases to trimming and J lost 7 bases; unmatched junction nucleotides: 3. This CDR3 has 15 residues.

The V and J genes are TRBV11-2 and TRBJ2-7; 8 nucleotides agree with TRBD1. The CDR3 totals 15 residues. Trimming cost V 4 bases and J 2 bases; bases outside gene matches: 7. CDR1 and CDR2 (germline): SGHAT, FQNNGV. CDR3 amino acids: CASSSWTGTAYEQYV. For the CDR3, the DNA is TGTGCCAGCAGCTCTTGGACAGGGACTGCCTACGAGCAGTACGTC.

The rearrangement joins TRBV7-2 to TRBJ2-7, with 8 bases aligning to TRBD2. The J segment lost 4 bases and the V segment lost 1 base, leaving 3 bases of the junction unmatched. This CDR3 has 14 residues. Germline CDR1 is SGHTA and CDR2 is FQGNSA. The CDR3 sequence: CASSLVPSGYEQYF. The CDR3 bases are TGTGCCAGCAGCTTAGTTCCTAGCGGGTACGAGCAGTACTTC.

The rearrangement joins TRBV6-2 or TRBV6-3 to TRBJ2-5; 7 positions match TRBD2. The CDR3 spans 13 residues. CDR1 is MNHEY and CDR2 is SVGEGT in the germline V gene. The ends lost 4 bases at V and 2 bases at J; junction bases unmatched: 1. The CDR3 DNA reads as TGTGCCAGCAGTTGGGGGGGACAAGAGACCCAGTACTTC. Amino acids: CASSWGGQETQYF.

This clone has just a few counts. The chain links TRBV10-2 to TRBJ1-1, with D maybe TRBD1 (6 bases). Trimming stripped 6 bases from V and 0 bases from J, with 14 bases between. Looked up from germline, CDR1 is WSHSY and CDR2 is SAAADI. There are 15 residues in the CDR3. The CDR3 bases are TGCGCCAGCAGGGAATTACAGGGTATGAACACTGAAGCTTTCTTT. Its protein product is CASRELQGMNTEAFF.

This sequence joins TRBV7-9 and TRBJ1-3, with D maybe TRBD1 (6 bases). Trimming shortened V by 5 bases and J by 0 bases, and 14 bases separated the two germline ends. Germline V gives CDR1 SEHNR, CDR2 FQNEAQ (reference sequence). This CDR3 comprises 16 residues. CDR3 protein: CASSEQGYGSGNTIYF. The CDR3 DNA follows: TGTGCCAGCAGCGAACAGGGTTACGGCTCTGGAAACACCATATATTTT.

This clone was counted many times. Other DNA sequences in the sample encode the same CDR3. The chain joins TRBV14 to TRBJ1-2, with TRBD1 matching over 8 bases. Trimming cost V 1 base and J 3 bases; bases outside gene matches: 1. Germline V gives CDR1 SGHDN, CDR2 FVKESK. The CDR3 is 14 residues long. DNA for the CDR3: TGTGCCAGCAGCCAAGCAGGGGGCTACTATGGCTACACCTTC. Its protein is CASSQAGGYYGYTF.

The V gene is TRBV4-2, the J gene TRBJ1-6, with unresolved D. V was trimmed by 0 bases and J by 0 bases, leaving 6 bases between them. Germline-derived CDR1 and CDR2 are LGHNA and YNFKEQ. The CDR3 runs 16 residues. In DNA form, the CDR3 reads TGTGCCAGCAGCCAAGAGTGGAGCTCCTATAATTCACCCCTCCACTTT. This translates into CASSQEWSSYNSPLHF.

V usage is TRBV27 and J usage is TRBJ1-2; 12 bases line up with TRBD1. This CDR3 is 14 amino acids long. Germline values: CDR1 MNHEY, CDR2 SMNVEV (reference sequence). J was trimmed by 6 bases and V by 8 bases; bases with no gene match: 7. The CDR3, as DNA: TGTGCCAGCGCCCCCGGGACAGGGGGCAATGGCTACACCTTC. Translation: CASAPGTGGNGYTF.

This chain joins TRBV4-3 and TRBJ1-3; 7 bases map to TRBD1. The CDR3 runs to 16 residues. Germline CDR1 LGHNA, CDR2 YSLEER. The V gene end was trimmed by 4 bases and the J gene end by 0 bases; junction bases not matched to a gene: 6. Here the CDR3 reads CASSRAQGGSGNTIYF. As DNA, the CDR3 is TGCGCCAGCAGCCGGGCTCAGGGGGGCTCTGGAAACACCATATATTTT.

There are a few counts of this clone. This rearrangement joins TRBV6-6 to TRBJ2-4; maybe TRBD1 (6 bases). This CDR3 contains 15 residues. Germline V gene data show CDR1 as MNHNY and CDR2 as SVGAGI (reference sequence). Trimming pared 2 bases from V and 0 bases from J, leaving 8 bases between. The CDR3 region is CASSYGGEAKNIQYF. The CDR3 DNA is TGTGCCAGCAGTTACGGGGGCGAAGCCAAAAACATTCAGTACTTC.